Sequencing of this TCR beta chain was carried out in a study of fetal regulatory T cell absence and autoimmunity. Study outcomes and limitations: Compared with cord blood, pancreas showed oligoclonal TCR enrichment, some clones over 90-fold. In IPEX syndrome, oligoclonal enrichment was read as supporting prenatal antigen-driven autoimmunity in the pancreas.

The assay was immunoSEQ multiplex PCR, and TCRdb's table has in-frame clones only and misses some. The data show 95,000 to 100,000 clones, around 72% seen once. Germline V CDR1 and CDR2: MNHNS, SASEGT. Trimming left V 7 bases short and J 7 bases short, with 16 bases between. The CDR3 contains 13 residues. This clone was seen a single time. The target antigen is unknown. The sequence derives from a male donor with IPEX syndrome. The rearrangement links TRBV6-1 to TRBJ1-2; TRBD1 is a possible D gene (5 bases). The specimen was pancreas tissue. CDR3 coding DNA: TGTGCCAGCATTAACAGGCGTGGGGCTGGCTACACCTTC. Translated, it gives CASINRRGAGYTF.